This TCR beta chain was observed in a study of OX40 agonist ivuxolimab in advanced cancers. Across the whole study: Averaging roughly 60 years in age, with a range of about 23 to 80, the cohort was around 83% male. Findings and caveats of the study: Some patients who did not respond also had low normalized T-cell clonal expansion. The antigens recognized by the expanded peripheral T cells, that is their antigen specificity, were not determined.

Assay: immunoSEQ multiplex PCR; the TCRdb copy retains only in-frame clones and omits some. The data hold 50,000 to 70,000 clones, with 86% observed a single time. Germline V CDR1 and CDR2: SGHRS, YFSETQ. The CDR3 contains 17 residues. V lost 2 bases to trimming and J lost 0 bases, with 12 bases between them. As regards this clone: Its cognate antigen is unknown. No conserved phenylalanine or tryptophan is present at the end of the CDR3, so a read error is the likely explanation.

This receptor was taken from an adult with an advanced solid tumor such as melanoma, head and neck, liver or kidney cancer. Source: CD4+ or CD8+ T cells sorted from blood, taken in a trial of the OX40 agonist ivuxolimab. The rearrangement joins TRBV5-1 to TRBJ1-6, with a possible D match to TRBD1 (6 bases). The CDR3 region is CASSFFRDNSYNSPLHL. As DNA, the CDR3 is TGCGCCAGCAGCTTCTTCCGGGACAACTCCTATAATTCACCCCTCCACCTT.